Shown below are 22 T cell receptor beta chains from a single sample sequenced in a study of shared clonotypes between healthy human individuals. Generated by immunoSEQ multiplex PCR, the TCRdb table keeps only in-frame clones and is missing some. Seen here are roughly 2 million clones, around 95% observed once, and the top ten hold more than 0.1%. Sequencing was performed on naive CD4+ T cells sorted from blood. Subset meaning: CD45RA+ positively selected. These receptors were collected from a man aged 18 to 30 in good health.

The chain joins TRBV28 to TRBJ1-4; D gene uncertain. The ends were cut back, 2 bases at V and 6 bases at J, with 10 bases in the middle. Germline V gives CDR1 MDHEN, CDR2 SYDVKM. The CDR3 sequence is 14 residues long. The CDR3 region is CASSLRLRHEKLFF. CDR3 sequence (DNA): TGTGCCAGCAGTTTAAGGCTCAGGCATGAAAAACTGTTTTTT. The whole variable domain, filled in from reference TRBV28 and TRBJ1-4, reads DVKVTQSSRYLVKRTGEKVFLECVQDMDHENMFWYRQDPGLGLRLIYFSYDVKMKEKGDIPEGYSVSREKKERFSLILESASTNQTSMYLCASSLRLRHEKLFFGSGTQLSVL.

The chain employs TRBV2 and TRBJ2-5; D possibly matches TRBD1 or TRBD2 (5 bases each). The V end was cut by 6 bases, the J end by 3 bases, with 17 bases between. CDR3 size: 15 residues. Germline V gives CDR1 SNHLY, CDR2 FYNNEI. DNA for the CDR3: TGTGCCAGCAGCCCGATAGCTGGGACGGAAGAGACCCAGTACTTC. Its protein is CASSPIAGTEETQYF.

The chain joins TRBV2 to TRBJ1-1; 7 bases fit TRBD1. Germline lookup yields CDR1 SNHLY and CDR2 FYNNEI. This CDR3 has 12 residues. J was trimmed by 5 bases and V by 7 bases; bases with no gene match: 4. The CDR3 here is CASTRGGTEAFF. CDR3 nucleotides: TGTGCCAGCACCAGGGGGGGAACTGAAGCTTTCTTT. Full variable domain (rest looked up from reference TRBV2 and TRBJ1-1): EPEVTQTPSHQVTQMGQEVILRCVPISNHLYFYWYRQILGQKVEFLVSFYNNEISEKSEIFDDQFSVERPDGSNFTLKIRSTKLEDSAMYFCASTRGGTEAFFGQGTRLTVV.

This chain links TRBV28 with TRBJ1-4; possible D gene TRBD1, 5 bases. CDR3 size: 17 residues. Germline V lookup: CDR1 MDHEN, CDR2 SYDVKM. The V gene lost 4 bases and the J gene lost 1 base, with 16 bases spanning the gap. Here the CDR3 DNA reads TGTGCCAGCAGTTCGCCCTCATTGGGGGAAACTAATGAAAAACTGTTTTTT. It is translated as CASSSPSLGETNEKLFF.

Turning to this clone: The same CDR3 can be traced to other DNA sequences in this sample. The chain uses TRBV5-1 and TRBJ2-7, with D perhaps TRBD1 (6 bases). Trimming removed 5 bases at V and 4 bases at J, with 16 bases between. The CDR3 is 14 amino acids. Germline V lookup: CDR1 SGHRS, CDR2 YFSETQ. The DNA of the CDR3 is TGCGCCAGCAGTCGAACGGGGACACCTTACGAGCAGTACTTC. Translated: CASSRTGTPYEQYF.

The chain employs TRBV2 and TRBJ2-7; 8 bases map to TRBD1. This CDR3 contains 15 residues. Germline CDR1 SNHLY, CDR2 FYNNEI. V gave up 6 bases and J gave up 2 bases; unmatched junction bases: 9. The CDR3 nucleotides are TGTGCCAGCAGCGAATCGGGACAGGAGACCTACGAGCAGTACTTC. This codes for CASSESGQETYEQYF.

The chain combines TRBV4-2 with TRBJ1-6; 7 positions match TRBD1. The CDR3 spans 16 residues. The J segment lost 3 bases and the V segment lost 0 bases, leaving 2 bases of the junction unmatched. Germline lookup yields CDR1 LGHNA and CDR2 YNFKEQ. The CDR3 protein is CASSQEGTVYNSPLHF. For the CDR3, the DNA is TGTGCCAGCAGCCAAGAAGGGACAGTCTATAATTCACCCCTCCACTTT.

On this clone: Other nucleotide sequences from this sample produce the same CDR3. CDR3 in DNA: TGTGCCAGCAGTTTAAAGAGCGGGAGTAGCTACGAGCAGTACTTC. Translated, it gives CASSLKSGSSYEQYF. V gene TRBV27 combines with J gene TRBJ2-7, with 8 bases fitting TRBD2. There are 15 residues in the CDR3. CDR1 and CDR2 (germline): MNHEY, SMNVEV (reference sequence). With 2 bases clipped from V and 3 bases from J, the junction kept 6 bases outside the gene matches.

The rearrangement links TRBV6-5 to TRBJ1-5; a weak D match, TRBD1 (6 bases). V was cut by 4 bases and J by 7 bases, with 17 bases left in between. Germline CDR1 MNHEY, CDR2 SVGAGI. The CDR3 extends over 15 amino acids. This CDR3 reads CASSSSGGARQPQHF. The CDR3 DNA sequence: TGTGCCAGCAGTTCTAGTGGGGGGGCGAGACAGCCCCAGCATTTT.

This clone has a single count. The chain carries TRBV29-1 and TRBJ2-2, with D possibly matching TRBD2 (5 bases). The germline V gene has CDR1 SQVTM and CDR2 ANQGSEA. V was clipped by 5 bases and J by 4 bases, with 14 bases between them. The CDR3 sequence is 14 residues long. Here the CDR3 reads CSVTKLGVTGELFF. The CDR3, as DNA: TGCAGCGTTACTAAACTGGGAGTCACCGGGGAGCTGTTTTTT.

The V gene is TRBV11-2, the J gene TRBJ2-1; TRBD2 aligns across 7 bases. The germline CDR1 and CDR2 sequences are SGHAT and FQNNGV. Losses at the gene ends were 1 base for V and 3 bases for J; bases not matched to a gene: 3. The CDR3 extends over 15 amino acids. CDR3 residues: CASSLAGTIYNEQFF. DNA of the CDR3: TGTGCCAGCAGCTTAGCCGGGACTATCTACAATGAGCAGTTCTTC.

The chain joins TRBV4-1 to TRBJ2-2, with 15 bases that match TRBD2. Germline V gives CDR1 MGHRA, CDR2 YSYEKL. The trim removed 8 bases at V and 7 bases at J, leaving 11 bases unmatched. The CDR3 sequence is 17 residues long. For the CDR3, the DNA is TGCGCCAGCGCAACAAGGACTAGCGGGAGGGATGGCGGGGAGCTGTTTTTT. It is translated as CASATRTSGRDGGELFF.

The chain carries TRBV6-1 and TRBJ2-5; possible D gene TRBD2, 5 bases. The V and J ends lost 11 bases and 3 bases respectively, with 22 bases between them. The CDR3 sequence is 15 residues long. Per germline, CDR1 MNHNS and CDR2 SASEGT. CDR3 DNA: TGTGCCGCCGCAAGGGCAGGCATCGGGAAAGAGACCCAGTACTTC. Translated, it gives CAAARAGIGKETQYF.

The chain uses TRBV4-1 and TRBJ1-2; TRBD1 aligns across 10 bases. V trimming: 0 bases; J trimming: 13 bases; junction bases outside the gene matches: 11. The CDR3 length is 15 residues. CDR1 and CDR2 from the germline V gene are MGHRA and YSYEKL. The CDR3 sequence: CASSQDPLGQGFPTF. The CDR3 nucleotides are TGCGCCAGCAGCCAAGATCCGCTGGGACAGGGGTTCCCCACCTTC.

This clone was recorded once. The sample holds other DNA sequences that translate to the same CDR3. The chain carries TRBV5-4 and TRBJ2-7; possibly TRBD1 for D (5 bases). CDR1 is SGHNT, CDR2 YYREEE, per germline (reference sequence). V was clipped by 1 base and J by 2 bases, with 7 bases between them. The CDR3 covers 13 residues. CDR3 sequence: CASSLQGAYEQYF. In DNA, the CDR3 is TGTGCCAGCAGCTTGCAGGGCGCCTACGAGCAGTACTTC.

This sequence joins TRBV18 and TRBJ2-5, with 8 bases fitting TRBD1. The V segment lost 6 bases and the J segment 4 bases; nucleotides outside the gene matches: 7. This CDR3 comprises 14 residues. Per germline, CDR1 KGHSH and CDR2 LQKENI. CDR3 protein: CASSLQGARETQYF. In DNA, the CDR3 is TGTGCCAGCTCCCTTCAGGGGGCGAGAGAGACCCAGTACTTC.

This sequence joins TRBV9 and TRBJ2-7, with TRBD1 matching 7 bases. CDR1 and CDR2 (germline): SGDLS, YYNGEE. Germline trimming cut 3 bases from V and 4 bases from J; bases unmatched to any gene: 7. The CDR3 has 14 residues. The CDR3 spells CASSATTGTYEQYF. The DNA for the CDR3 is TGTGCCAGCAGCGCGACGACAGGGACGTACGAGCAGTACTTC.

A note on this clone: This sample includes further DNA sequences coding for the same CDR3. V usage is TRBV18 and J usage is TRBJ2-7, with TRBD1 as a possible D gene (6 bases). The CDR3 contains 12 residues. V lost 3 bases to trimming and J lost 4 bases, with 7 bases between them. Germline CDR1 KGHSH, CDR2 LQKENI. In DNA form, the CDR3 reads TGTGCCAGCTCACCGGGGGCATACGAGCAGTACTTC. The encoded protein is CASSPGAYEQYF.

V gene TRBV30 combines with J gene TRBJ1-5; perhaps TRBD1 as D (6 bases). Germline V CDR1 and CDR2: GTSNPN, SVGIG (reference sequence). Trimming took 4 bases from V and 0 from J, leaving 16 bases between them. The CDR3 contains 16 residues. This CDR3 reads CAWKEGGGYSNQPQHF. The CDR3 DNA is TGTGCCTGGAAGGAAGGGGGGGGCTATAGCAATCAGCCCCAGCATTTT.

This chain uses TRBV28 with TRBJ2-6; TRBD2 matches at 7 bases. With V trimmed by 8 bases and J by 0 bases, 4 bases remained unmatched. The CDR3 extends over 15 amino acids. CDR1 and CDR2 from the germline V gene are MDHEN and SYDVKM. The CDR3 bases are TGTGCCAGCCTCGGGGGGAGCTCTGGGGCCAACGTCCTGACTTTC. Its translation: CASLGGSSGANVLTF.

The chain combines TRBV9 with TRBJ2-1; 11 bases align to TRBD2. Germline-derived CDR1 and CDR2 are SGDLS and YYNGEE. After removal of 5 bases from V and 0 bases from J, the junction contained 13 bases not matched to a gene. This CDR3 spans 19 amino acids. As DNA, the CDR3 is TGTGCCAGCAGTTCCCGGACTAGCGGGCGAAGTAGCTCCTACAATGAGCAGTTCTTC. It encodes CASSSRTSGRSSSYNEQFF.

This clone is a singleton in its sample. Additional DNA sequences in this sample encode the identical CDR3. This chain uses TRBV7-9 with TRBJ1-2; 10 bases line up with TRBD1. Germline V gives CDR1 SEHNR, CDR2 FQNEAQ (reference sequence). This CDR3 is 13 amino acids long. Trimming cost V 3 bases and J 8 bases; bases outside gene matches: 3. The CDR3 coding sequence is TGTGCCAGCAGCTTGGGGACAGGGGACGGCTACACCTTC. Translation: CASSLGTGDGYTF.